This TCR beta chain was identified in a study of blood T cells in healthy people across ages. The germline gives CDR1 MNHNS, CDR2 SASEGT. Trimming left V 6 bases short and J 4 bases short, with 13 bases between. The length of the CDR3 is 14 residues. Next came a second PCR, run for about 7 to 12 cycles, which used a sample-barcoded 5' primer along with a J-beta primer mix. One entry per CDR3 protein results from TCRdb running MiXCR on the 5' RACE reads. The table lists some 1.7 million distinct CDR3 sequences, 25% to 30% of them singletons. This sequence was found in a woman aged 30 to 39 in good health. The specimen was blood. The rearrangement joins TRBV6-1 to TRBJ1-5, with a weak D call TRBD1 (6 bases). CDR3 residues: CASRRTGTNQPQHF. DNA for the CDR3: TGTGCCAGCAGGCGTACAGGGACAAATCAGCCCCAGCATTTT.